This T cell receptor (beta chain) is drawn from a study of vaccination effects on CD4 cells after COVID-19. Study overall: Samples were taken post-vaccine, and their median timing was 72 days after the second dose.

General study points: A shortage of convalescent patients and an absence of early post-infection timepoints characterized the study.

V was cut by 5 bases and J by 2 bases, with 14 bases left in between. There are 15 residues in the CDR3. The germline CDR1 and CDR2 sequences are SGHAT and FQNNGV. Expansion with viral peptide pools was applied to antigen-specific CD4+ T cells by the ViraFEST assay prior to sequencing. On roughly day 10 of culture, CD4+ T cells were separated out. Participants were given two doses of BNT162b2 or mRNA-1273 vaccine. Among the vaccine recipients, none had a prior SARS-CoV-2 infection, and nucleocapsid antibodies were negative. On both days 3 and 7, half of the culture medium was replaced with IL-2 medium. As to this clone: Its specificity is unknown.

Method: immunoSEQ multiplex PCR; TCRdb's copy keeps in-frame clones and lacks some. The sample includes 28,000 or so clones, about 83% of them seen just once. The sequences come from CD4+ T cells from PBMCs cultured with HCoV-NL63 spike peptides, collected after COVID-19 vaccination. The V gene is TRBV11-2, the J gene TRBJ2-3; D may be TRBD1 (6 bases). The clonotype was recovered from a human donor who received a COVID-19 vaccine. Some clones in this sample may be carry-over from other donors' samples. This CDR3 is CASSEMTGSTDTQYF. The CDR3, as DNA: TGTGCCAGCAGCGAGATGACAGGCTCCACAGATACGCAGTATTTT.